What follows is one T cell receptor (beta chain) and its context. Its antigen is as yet unknown. These data originate in a study of cytomegalovirus exposure and HLA in healthy donors. Whole-study results and caveats: Reports described diagnosis of cytomegalovirus status by the classifier as highly specific and sensitive. Prediction of most subjects' HLA-A and HLA-B alleles by TCR beta sequences was reportedly accurate.

The length of the CDR3 is 14 residues. V was trimmed by 1 base and J by 0 bases, leaving 5 bases between them. The germline gives CDR1 SGHAT, CDR2 FQNNGV. The study ran its PCR with 60 Vbeta and 13 Jbeta primers. Clones were sequenced by immunoSEQ multiplex PCR, and TCRdb holds only the in-frame ones, with some missing. Among 110,000 to 150,000 clones, more than 80% were seen once, and the ten largest hold more than 3.5%. The sequence was collected from a woman aged 40 to 50 in good health and CMV-seropositive. The sample was PBMCs. The chain combines TRBV11-2 with TRBJ2-3; D is ambiguous. Here the CDR3 reads CASSLGVSTDTQYF. CDR3 nucleotide sequence: TGTGCCAGCAGCTTAGGAGTGAGCACAGATACGCAGTATTTT.